This T cell receptor (beta chain) was sequenced in a study of early T cells in non-severe SARS-CoV-2 infection. Regarding the study as a whole: The VDJdb matching leaned toward anti-spike CD8 responses and overlooked private and CD4 specificities.

A word on this clonotype: The target antigen is unknown.

TCRdb used MiXCR to reprocess the 5' RACE reads, holding one entry per CDR3 protein. The table lists more than 60,000 distinct CDR3 sequences, roughly an eighth of them singletons, with about 7.7% in the top ten. CDR1 is LNHDA, CDR2 SQIVND, per germline (reference sequence). The CDR3 runs to 16 residues. Trimming left V 5 bases short and J 1 base short, with 16 bases between. The gene calls are TRBV19 and TRBJ2-3, with a weak D call TRBD1 (5 bases). The sequence came from an adult who was a healthcare worker with PCR-confirmed SARS-CoV-2 infection or an uninfected control (not recorded which). The material sequenced was whole blood. The CDR3 DNA is TGTGCCAGTAGTCCCGCCGTAGGGGCCCGCACAGATACGCAGTATTTT. Encoded protein: CASSPAVGARTDTQYF.